This section outlines one TCR beta chain sequence together with its context. This specimen comes from a study of blood T cell repertoires in COVID-19. Turning to the study itself: Italy, Spain and the United States were the sources of the convalescent and acute COVID-19 samples. Sample material is recorded as cDNA or gDNA derived from T cells, B-cell-depleted T cells, or PBMCs.

Study processing details: Researchers report that nucleated cell counts were estimated from reference gene primer amplification. Using immunoSEQ multiplex PCR, the repertoire was profiled, and TCRdb retains in-frame clones only, with some absent. V and J calls and clone size are those listed in that table; D and trimming were worked out from the DNA. The table lists a few hundred thousand clones, roughly 80% of them singletons. The clonotype was recovered from a woman aged 45-65 years with active or convalescent COVID-19. The sequenced sample consisted of peripheral blood.

The CDR3 region is CASSSRQGITYEQYF. The CDR3 DNA sequence: TGTGCCAGCAGCTCCAGACAGGGAATCACCTACGAGCAGTACTTC. The chain carries TRBV5-4 and TRBJ2-7; TRBD1 aligns across 7 bases. Trimming took 3 bases from V and 2 from J; bases not matched to a gene: 8. Germline V gene sequence: CDR1 SGHNT, CDR2 YYREEE (reference sequence). The CDR3 consists of 15 residues.